One and the same sample provided the 23 T cell receptor beta chains below, sequenced in a study of T-cell reconstitution after alpha-beta-depleted transplantation in children. For TCRbeta, the library was prepared with unique molecular identifiers. TCRdb ran MiXCR on the PCR reads and lists one entry per CDR3 protein. Of approximately 290,000 distinct CDR3 sequences listed, roughly 12% are singletons. This specimen consisted of peripheral blood, obtained 180 days after TCRalphabeta/CD19-depleted stem cell transplant. These receptors were collected from a male patient between 2 and 9 years old who had a stem cell transplant for chronic granulomatous disease, so the T cells may come from the graft donor.

This clonotype was observed at least ten times. This rearrangement joins TRBV10-3 to TRBJ2-2, with D maybe TRBD1 (6 bases). With 7 bases removed from V and 6 bases from J, the gap between germline ends came to 15 bases. Germline CDR1 reads ENHRY; CDR2 reads SYGVKD. This CDR3 comprises 14 residues. Here the CDR3 DNA reads TGTGCCATCAATTCGGGACAAGGGGCCGGGGAGCTGTTTTTT. This codes for CAINSGQGAGELFF.

This clonotype was recorded many times. The chain uses TRBV18 and TRBJ2-5, with D uncertain. Germline V gene sequence: CDR1 KGHSH, CDR2 LQKENI. There are 18 residues in the CDR3. Trimming took off 2 bases at V and 2 bases at J, with 21 bases between the two ends. The CDR3 DNA reads as TGTGCCAGCTCACCAACCATAATCACTCCCGTCAGTCAAGAGACCCAGTACTTC. Translation: CASSPTIITPVSQETQYF. Based on the CDR3 plus reference TRBV18 and TRBJ2-5, the full variable domain is NAGVMQNPRHLVRRRGQEARLRCSPMKGHSHVYWYRQLPEEGLKFMVYLQKENIIDESGMPKERFSAEFPKEGPSILRIQQVVRGDSAAYFCASSPTIITPVSQETQYFGPGTRLLVL.

This chain joins TRBV28 and TRBJ2-4; perhaps TRBD1 as D (5 bases). CDR3 length: 16 residues. Per germline, CDR1 MDHEN and CDR2 SYDVKM. V lost 5 bases and J lost 1, with 15 bases in between. The CDR3: CASSMTRASAKNIQYF. CDR3 DNA: TGTGCCAGCAGTATGACCAGGGCCTCGGCCAAAAACATTCAGTACTTC.

Regarding this clonotype: This could be a read error, since a much larger clone is one nucleotide away. The rearrangement uses TRBV21-1 and TRBJ1-2. TRBV21-1 is a recognized pseudogene. The CDR3 runs 11 residues. The chain's CDR3 is CASSGPDGDTF. In DNA, the CDR3 is TGTGCCAGCAGCGGCCCAGATGGCGACACCTTC.

This clonotype was recorded at least ten times. The chain employs TRBV7-3 and TRBJ2-1; D possibly corresponds to TRBD1 (6 bases). CDR3 length: 13 amino acids. V was pared by 5 bases and J by 6 bases, with 11 bases between. Germline V gene sequence: CDR1 SGHTA, CDR2 FQGTGA. The CDR3 coding sequence is TGTGCCAGCAGCCCTTCAGGGGCCAATGAGCAGTTCTTC. It codes for CASSPSGANEQFF. The whole variable domain, filled in from reference TRBV7-3 and TRBJ2-1, reads GAGVSQTPSNKVTEKGKYVELRCDPISGHTALYWYRQSLGQGPEFLIYFQGTGAADDSGLPNDRFFAVRPEGSVSTLKIQRTERGDSAVYLCASSPSGANEQFFGPGTRLTVL.

In regard to this clonotype: It may be a read error: a sequence one base away is much more abundant. The genes are TRBV7-2 and TRBJ2-7, with a possible D match to TRBD1 (6 bases). The CDR3 loop spans 15 amino acids. Germline V gene lookup returns CDR1 SGHTA and CDR2 FQGNSA. This CDR3 reads CASSQGPGVSYKQYF. CDR3 DNA sequence: TGTGCCAGCAGCCAGGGGCCGGGCGTCTCCTACAAGCAGTACTTC.

This clonotype was recorded at least ten times. V and J are TRBV29-1 and TRBJ2-7; a weak D match, TRBD1 (6 bases). Trimming cost V 0 bases and J 4 bases, with 13 bases left between them. The CDR3 sequence is 14 residues long. Germline CDR1 and CDR2: SQVTM and ANQGSEA. This CDR3 is CSVEDPGTPYEQYF. CDR3 nucleotides: TGCAGCGTTGAAGACCCCGGGACACCTTACGAGCAGTACTTC.

Details on this clonotype: This may be a read error: a much more frequent sequence differs by one nucleotide. The chain uses TRBV29-1 and TRBJ2-1; TRBD1 matches 7 bases. Germline CDR1 and CDR2: SQVTM and ANQGSEA. This CDR3 has 12 residues. V shed 7 bases and J 5 bases; nucleotides not matched to a gene: 5. The chain's CDR3 is CSERDRNNEQFF. DNA of the CDR3: TGCAGCGAAAGGGACAGAAACAATGAGCAGTTCTTC.

This clonotype showed up many times. V and J are TRBV7-2 and TRBJ2-1, with D perhaps given as TRBD1 or TRBD2 (6 bases each). The germline CDR1 and CDR2 sequences are SGHTA and FQGNSA. Trimming took off 5 bases at V and 3 bases at J, with 17 bases between the two ends. The CDR3 length is 16 residues. DNA for the CDR3: TGTGCCAGCAGCGGGAGAGGGGGAGGACTCTACAATGAGCAGTTCTTC. Protein product: CASSGRGGGLYNEQFF.

A remark on this clonotype: This may arise from a read error, as a much more abundant clone is one base away. The genes are TRBV20-1 and TRBJ2-1, with 7 bases identical to TRBD1. The CDR3 sequence is 13 residues long. Per the germline V gene, CDR1 is DFQATT and CDR2 is SNEGSKA (reference sequence). The CDR3 spells CSDRGTVGNEQFF. Written as DNA, the CDR3 is TGCAGTGATAGAGGGACAGTCGGGAATGAGCAGTTCTTC.

This clonotype was observed many times. V usage is TRBV10-2 and J usage is TRBJ1-2, with 7 bases identical to TRBD1. With V trimmed by 3 bases and J by 4 bases, 8 bases remained unmatched. The CDR3 sequence is 15 residues long. Per the germline V gene, CDR1 is WSHSY and CDR2 is SAAADI. The CDR3 coding sequence is TGCGCCAGCAGTGACGGGCAGGGGGATGGCTATGGCTACACCTTC. Amino acid sequence: CASSDGQGDGYGYTF.

This clonotype was recorded many times. The chain uses TRBV7-2 and TRBJ2-2; possible D gene TRBD2, 6 bases. In germline, CDR1 is SGHTA, CDR2 FQGNSA. The CDR3 extends over 16 amino acids. V dropped 1 base and J dropped 3 bases, with 12 bases sitting between them. The CDR3 is CASSLGFAGHTGELFF. The CDR3 coding sequence is TGTGCCAGCAGCTTAGGGTTTGCGGGGCACACCGGGGAGCTGTTTTTT.

This clonotype was detected ten times or more. The chain links TRBV10-3 to TRBJ2-1, with 8 bases aligning to TRBD1. The CDR3 loop spans 13 amino acids. Germline CDR1 and CDR2: ENHRY and SYGVKD. V lost 0 bases to trimming and J lost 15 bases; unmatched junction nucleotides: 7. CDR3 DNA: TGTGCCATCAGTGAGTCGATTTCAGGGGGCCGGTTCTTC. Translation: CAISESISGGRFF.

This clonotype was detected many times. The V and J genes are TRBV3-1 and TRBJ2-3; the D is unclear. The germline CDR1 and CDR2 sequences are LGHDT and YNNKEL (reference sequence). The CDR3 is made up of 15 amino acids. V lost 2 bases and J lost 3, with 12 bases in between. CDR3 in amino acids: CASSQSPHQTDTQYF. The CDR3, as DNA: TGTGCCAGCAGCCAAAGCCCCCATCAGACAGATACGCAGTATTTT.

The sample holds many counts of this clonotype. The chain combines TRBV12-3 or TRBV12-4 with TRBJ1-5; D is unresolved. Trimming removed 7 bases from V and 9 bases from J, with 13 bases in between. There are 12 residues in the CDR3. The CDR3 reads CASMRPPGPQHF. CDR3 nucleotide sequence: TGTGCCAGCATGCGGCCCCCAGGGCCCCAGCATTTT.

This clonotype has a count of ten or more. CDR3 region: CASSYSRVQETQYF. The DNA of the CDR3 is TGCGCCAGCAGCTATTCCAGGGTGCAAGAGACCCAGTACTTC. The rearrangement uses TRBV5-1 and TRBJ2-5, with D perhaps TRBD1 (5 bases). Between the trimmed V and J ends, which lost 3 bases and 2 bases, there was a span of 11 bases. Germline values: CDR1 SGHRS, CDR2 YFSETQ. The length of the CDR3 is 14 residues.

Ten or more counts support this clonotype. CDR3 sequence (DNA): TGCAGCGCCGCCCGGAGGGGCAGGGGGCTCGAGCAGTACTTC. This sequence encodes CSAARRGRGLEQYF. The chain has TRBV29-1 and TRBJ2-7, with TRBD1 matching 8 bases. The germline gives CDR1 SQVTM, CDR2 ANQGSEA. J was trimmed by 6 bases and V by 7 bases; bases with no gene match: 14. This CDR3 spans 14 amino acids.

This clonotype has ten or more counts. The rearrangement uses TRBV5-6 and TRBJ2-3, with 12 bases fitting TRBD2. Germline loops: CDR1 SGHDT, CDR2 YYEEEE. This CDR3 has 17 residues. V gave up 4 bases and J gave up 5 bases; unmatched junction bases: 11. The CDR3 here is CASSQSSGRAMIDTQYF. The CDR3 DNA sequence: TGTGCCAGCAGCCAATCTAGCGGGAGGGCCATGATAGATACGCAGTATTTT. Full variable domain (outside the CDR3, taken from reference TRBV5-6 and TRBJ2-3): DAGVTQSPTHLIKTRGQQVTLRCSPKSGHDTVSWYQQALGQGPQFIFQYYEEEERQRGNFPDRFSGHQFPNYSSELNVNALLLGDSALYLCASSQSSGRAMIDTQYFGPGTRLTVL.

This clonotype was observed a few times. The gene calls are TRBV10-2 and TRBJ2-1; TRBD2 agrees at 7 bases. Trimming took 6 bases from V and 5 from J; bases not matched to a gene: 7. The CDR3 totals 14 residues. CDR1 and CDR2 (germline): WSHSY, SAAADI. The DNA of the CDR3 is TGCGCCAGCAGGAACGGCGGGGGAGACAATGAGCAGTTCTTC. Protein: CASRNGGGDNEQFF.

The table lists this clonotype with many counts. The V gene is TRBV24-1, the J gene TRBJ2-3; possibly TRBD2 for D (6 bases). Germline V gives CDR1 KGHDR, CDR2 SFDVKD. Trimming took 6 bases from V and 2 from J, leaving 17 bases between them. The CDR3 is made up of 16 amino acids. The CDR3, as DNA: TGTGCCACCAGTCGCGGGGTGGGAGGACTCACAGATACGCAGTATTTT. Its translation is CATSRGVGGLTDTQYF.

This clonotype showed up many times. The chain carries TRBV7-2 and TRBJ2-7, with 7 bases lining up with TRBD1. Trimming at V came to 3 bases and at J to 3 bases, leaving 8 bases not matched to a gene. The length of the CDR3 is 15 residues. The germline V gene has CDR1 SGHTA and CDR2 FQGNSA. The CDR3 nucleotides are TGTGCCAGCAGCTTTGGATTTTCAGGGGGCTACGAGCAGTACTTC. Its protein is CASSFGFSGGYEQYF.

As concerns this clonotype: A read error may explain this, as a much larger clone is one base away. The chain links TRBV15 to TRBJ2-7; D is perhaps TRBD1 (6 bases). The CDR3 is 15 amino acids. CDR1 and CDR2 from the germline V gene are LNHNV and YYDKDF (reference sequence). The CDR3 sequence is CATSRDPDRAYEQSF. CDR3 nucleotides: TGTGCCACCAGCAGAGATCCGGACAGAGCCTACGAGCAGTCCTTC.

This clonotype has ten or more counts. V usage is TRBV6-5 and J usage is TRBJ2-2; TRBD2 agrees at 8 bases. Germline V lookup: CDR1 MNHEY, CDR2 SVGAGI. The CDR3 covers 16 residues. With V trimmed by 5 bases and J by 3 bases, 8 bases remained unmatched. CDR3 bases: TGTGCCAGCAGTCTCTACCGGACTAGCCACACCGGGGAGCTGTTTTTT. Protein sequence: CASSLYRTSHTGELFF.